Described below is a single T cell receptor (beta chain) sequence and its context. The data were taken from a study of OX40 agonist ivuxolimab in advanced cancers. Overall study context: Participants averaged approximately 65 years of age (range about 23 to 79) and were approximately 81% male.

The germline gives CDR1 MDHEN, CDR2 SYDVKM. The CDR3 contains 12 residues. V dropped 4 bases and J dropped 6 bases, with 8 bases sitting between them. Measured with immunoSEQ multiplex PCR; TCRdb has only the in-frame clones, and not every one. This sample has 71,000 or so clones, with about 81% found just once. The sequence was collected from an adult with an advanced solid tumor such as melanoma, head and neck, liver or kidney cancer. This chain uses TRBV28 with TRBJ2-3; unclear D gene. The sample here was CD4+ or CD8+ T cells sorted from blood, taken in a trial of the OX40 agonist ivuxolimab. The CDR3 sequence is CASSSLGDTQYF. CDR3 sequence (DNA): TGTGCCAGCAGTTCCCTTGGGGATACGCAGTATTTT.